This T cell receptor beta chain was captured in a study of blood T cell repertoires in COVID-19. At the level of the study: The analysed material was cDNA or gDNA that came from T cells, B-cell-depleted T cells, or PBMCs.

Only in-frame clones appear in the TCRdb table, and some are missing; sequencing was by immunoSEQ multiplex PCR. The sample lists some 350,000 clones, around 89% seen once, with less than 3.5% in the top ten. This receptor was taken from a woman in her twenties or thirties with COVID-19, enrolled during active disease. The specimen sequenced was peripheral blood.

The CDR3 region is CASSLGVAGGQTDTQYF. As DNA, the CDR3 is TGTGCCAGCAGCTTAGGGGTAGCGGGAGGGCAGACAGATACGCAGTATTTT. This chain joins TRBV7-6 and TRBJ2-3, with 11 bases matching TRBD2. The CDR3 covers 17 residues. V lost 1 base to trimming and J lost 3 bases; unmatched junction nucleotides: 6. Germline lookup yields CDR1 SGHVS and CDR2 FNYEAQ.